This T cell receptor (beta chain) was captured in a study of cytomegalovirus exposure and HLA in healthy donors. The CDR3 sequence is 15 residues long. Germline V gene lookup returns CDR1 SGDLS and CDR2 YYNGEE. With 5 bases clipped from V and 2 bases from J, the junction kept 5 bases outside the gene matches. Study-level results: Later analysis revealed greater clonal expansion in HLA-associated TCR beta chains than in equally common others. Earlier analysis looked at TCR beta V segments, and most were productive about 87% or about 30% of the time.

Remarks on this clone: Its antigen is undetermined.

The PCR employed 60 Vbeta primers together with 13 Jbeta primers. Only in-frame clones appear in the TCRdb table, and some are missing; sequencing was by immunoSEQ multiplex PCR. This sample's clone table lists around 80,000 clones. The TCR sequence derives from a man aged 35-49 years in good health and CMV-seronegative. The J gene is TRBJ2-7, the V gene TRBV9; TRBD2 aligns across 12 bases. The sample comprised PBMCs. In DNA, the CDR3 is TGTGCCAGCAGTGGTGGACTAGCGGGAACCTACGAGCAGTACTTC. It encodes CASSGGLAGTYEQYF.